This is a list of T cell receptor beta chains from one sample in a study of shared clonotypes between healthy human individuals. Sequencing was performed with immunoSEQ multiplex PCR; in TCRdb, only in-frame clones are kept and a portion is missing. The sample holds 1,500,000 or so clones, roughly 96% seen once. Material: naive CD4+ T cells sorted from blood. These receptors were collected from a man aged 30-40 years in good health. The CDR3 runs from the conserved cysteine through the conserved F or W. D genes are given only for firm matches. Some rows have no size entry. The others give once, few or many, or a class for an expanded clone.

J,D,length,size,V,CDR3,DNA
TRBJ2-1,.,11,.,TRBV20-1,CSASNLNEQFF,TGCAGTGCTAGTAACCTGAATGAGCAGTTCTTC
TRBJ2-2,TRBD1,17,.,TRBV5-1,CASSLGQGGQNTGELFF,TGCGCCAGCAGCCTGGGACAGGGGGGCCAGAACACCGGGGAGCTGTTTTTT
TRBJ2-3,TRBD1,14,.,TRBV28,CAIGGQGDTDTQYF,TGTGCCATAGGTGGACAGGGGGACACAGATACGCAGTATTTT
TRBJ2-1,TRBD1,14,once,TRBV2,CASSQEQGVNEQFF,TGTGCCAGCAGTCAAGAACAGGGGGTCAATGAGCAGTTCTTC
TRBJ2-3,TRBD2,15,.,TRBV5-1,CASSPRLAATDTQYF,TGCGCCAGCAGCCCTCGACTAGCGGCCACAGATACGCAGTATTTT
TRBJ2-1,.,15,.,TRBV7-2,CASSLDRSSYNEQFF,TGTGCCAGCAGCCTAGACCGGAGCTCCTACAATGAGCAGTTCTTC
TRBJ2-7,.,17,.,TRBV7-8,CASSSRVIPLNYYEQYF,TGTGCCAGCAGCTCAAGGGTGATACCTCTAAACTACTACGAGCAGTACTTC
TRBJ2-5,.,14,.,TRBV5-6,CASSLTRMGETQYF,TGTGCCAGCAGCTTGACCAGGATGGGAGAGACCCAGTACTTC
TRBJ1-1,TRBD1,17,.,TRBV18,CASSPRGQGAVNTEAFF,TGTGCCAGCTCACCACGGGGACAGGGGGCGGTGAACACTGAAGCTTTCTTT
TRBJ1-4,.,13,.,TRBV5-4,CVNHGGRHEKLFF,TGTGTCAACCATGGGGGGCGTCATGAAAAACTGTTTTTT
TRBJ1-6,TRBD1,15,.,TRBV2,CASSEWDRGNSPLHF,TGTGCCAGCAGTGAGTGGGACAGGGGAAATTCACCCCTCCACTTT
TRBJ2-5,.,14,.,TRBV11-3,CASSPFGESETQYF,TGTGCCAGCAGCCCCTTTGGCGAAAGTGAGACCCAGTACTTC
TRBJ1-2,.,14,.,TRBV6-5,CASTDFDLLDGYTF,TGTGCCAGCACTGACTTCGACCTTCTCGATGGCTACACCTTC
TRBJ2-4,.,14,.,TRBV7-9,CASSLSGNKNIQYF,TGTGCCAGCAGCTTATCAGGGAACAAAAACATTCAGTACTTC
TRBJ2-3,TRBD1,16,.,TRBV18,CASSPGQEPSTDTQYF,TGTGCCAGCTCACCGGGACAGGAACCTAGCACAGATACGCAGTATTTT
TRBJ2-1,TRBD2,15,.,TRBV29-1,CSVQGTSGRAPGQFF,TGCAGCGTTCAGGGGACTAGCGGGAGGGCCCCTGGGCAGTTCTTC
TRBJ2-1,TRBD2,16,.,TRBV18,CASSPLLAGGKNEQFF,TGTGCCAGCTCACCGCTCCTAGCGGGAGGGAAGAATGAGCAGTTCTTC
TRBJ2-7,.,12,.,TRBV28,CASNNRNYEQYF,TGTGCCAGCAACAACAGGAATTACGAGCAGTACTTC
TRBJ1-1,.,14,once,TRBV10-1,CASSESTLNTEAFF,TGCGCCAGCAGTGAGTCGACCTTGAACACTGAAGCTTTCTTT
TRBJ2-7,TRBD1,15,.,TRBV28,CASRPPGQGAPEQYF,TGTGCCAGCAGACCTCCGGGACAGGGGGCCCCCGAGCAGTACTTC
TRBJ2-1,.,15,.,TRBV9,CASSLGGGSYNEQFF,TGTGCCAGCAGCTTAGGTGGGGGATCCTACAATGAGCAGTTCTTC
TRBJ1-3,TRBD1,17,.,TRBV28,CASSKILRGREGNTIYF,TGTGCCAGCAGCAAGATTTTGAGGGGGCGAGAAGGAAACACCATATATTTT
TRBJ2-1,TRBD2,14,.,TRBV14,CASSQSSGRTEQFF,TGTGCCAGCAGCCAATCTAGCGGGAGGACTGAGCAGTTCTTC
TRBJ2-7,.,18,.,TRBV11-2,CASSLVRRAKLGRYEQYF,TGTGCCAGCAGCTTAGTGCGCAGGGCCAAGTTAGGACGCTACGAGCAGTACTTC
TRBJ2-2,TRBD1,13,.,TRBV28,CASLDRDTGELFF,TGTGCCAGCCTGGACAGGGATACCGGGGAGCTGTTTTTT
TRBJ2-5,TRBD2,17,.,TRBV19,CASSTGLAAEHQETQYF,TGTGCCAGTAGTACGGGACTAGCGGCAGAACACCAAGAGACCCAGTACTTC
TRBJ2-7,TRBD2,15,.,TRBV18,CASSPPSGGPYEQYF,TGTGCCAGCTCACCACCGTCGGGGGGACCCTACGAGCAGTACTTC
TRBJ1-4,.,16,.,TRBV27,CASSILQGWANEKLFF,TGTGCCAGCAGTATCCTTCAGGGTTGGGCTAATGAAAAACTGTTTTTT
TRBJ2-1,.,14,.,TRBV11-3,CASSLDRFYNEQFF,TGTGCCAGCAGCTTAGATCGTTTCTACAATGAGCAGTTCTTC
TRBJ2-4,.,14,.,TRBV7-2,CASSLERRRNIQYF,TGTGCCAGCAGCTTAGAACGTCGGCGGAACATTCAGTACTTC
TRBJ2-1,TRBD1,11,once,TRBV20-1,CSARSDRGQFF,TGCAGTGCTAGATCCGACAGGGGGCAGTTCTTC
TRBJ1-4,.,13,.,TRBV29-1,CSVPHPTNEKLFF,TGCAGCGTCCCCCACCCAACTAATGAAAAACTGTTTTTT
TRBJ2-1,TRBD2,16,.,TRBV5-1,CASSLTTSGSLNEQFF,TGCGCCAGCAGCTTGACTACTAGCGGGAGTCTCAATGAGCAGTTCTTC
TRBJ1-3,.,15,.,TRBV5-4,CASSLGGLSGNTIYF,TGTGCCAGCAGCTTGGGAGGGCTCTCTGGAAACACCATATATTTT
TRBJ1-2,.,14,.,TRBV29-1,CSVEDQAKVYGYTF,TGCAGCGTTGAAGATCAAGCCAAAGTGTACGGCTACACCTTC
TRBJ2-7,TRBD2,15,.,TRBV2,CASSGQRESYYEQYF,TGTGCCAGCAGTGGCCAGCGGGAGTCCTACTACGAGCAGTACTTC
TRBJ2-5,.,13,.,TRBV11-2,CASSPGFQETQYF,TGTGCCAGCAGCCCTGGATTCCAAGAGACCCAGTACTTC
TRBJ1-1,.,15,.,TRBV25-1,CASSESGTPNTEAFF,TGTGCCAGCAGTGAATCTGGCACTCCTAACACTGAAGCTTTCTTT
TRBJ2-7,.,17,.,TRBV7-2,CASSPVVGTRRRGEQYF,TGTGCCAGCAGCCCCGTCGTGGGGACTCGCCGACGGGGCGAGCAGTACTTC
TRBJ2-3,.,12,.,TRBV28,CASTASPDTQYF,TGTGCCAGCACTGCATCTCCGGATACGCAGTATTTT
TRBJ2-5,.,14,.,TRBV5-5,CASSLLLGEETQYF,TGTGCCAGCAGCTTGTTGTTAGGGGAAGAGACCCAGTACTTC
TRBJ2-1,TRBD2,16,.,TRBV9,CASSVDRPGLVNEQFF,TGTGCCAGCAGCGTAGACCGACCGGGACTAGTCAATGAGCAGTTCTTC
TRBJ2-5,.,12,.,TRBV5-4,CASSFGGQTQYF,TGTGCCAGCAGCTTTGGAGGACAAACCCAGTACTTC
TRBJ1-2,.,14,.,TRBV6-5,CASSYSTGGYGYTF,TGTGCCAGCAGTTACTCGACAGGAGGATATGGCTACACCTTC
TRBJ2-7,TRBD1,17,.,TRBV5-1,CASSPRDGTASSYEQYF,TGCGCCAGCAGCCCACGGGACGGGACAGCTAGTTCCTACGAGCAGTACTTC
TRBJ1-3,.,13,.,TRBV29-1,CSVEGSVGNTIYF,TGCAGCGTTGAAGGCAGCGTAGGAAACACCATATATTTT
TRBJ2-2,TRBD2,15,.,TRBV18,CASSRLAGSTGELFF,TGTGCCAGCTCACGACTAGCGGGCTCCACCGGGGAGCTGTTTTTT
TRBJ2-3,TRBD2,16,.,TRBV5-1,CASSLDGGRVVDTQYF,TGCGCCAGCAGCTTGGATGGCGGGAGGGTGGTAGATACGCAGTATTTT
TRBJ2-3,.,15,.,TRBV5-4,CASSQTSAQRDTQYF,TGTGCCAGCAGCCAGACATCAGCACAAAGAGATACGCAGTATTTT
TRBJ1-5,.,14,once,TRBV28,CASSPTYSNQPQHF,TGTGCCAGCAGTCCGACTTATAGCAATCAGCCCCAGCATTTT
TRBJ2-1,.,15,.,TRBV7-9,CASSPGTHSYNEQFF,TGTGCCAGCAGCCCAGGGACGCACTCCTACAATGAGCAGTTCTTC
TRBJ2-1,TRBD2,15,.,TRBV6-5,CASRTLAGGKGEQFF,TGTGCCAGCAGAACACTAGCGGGAGGGAAAGGGGAGCAGTTCTTC
TRBJ2-3,.,15,.,TRBV11-3,CASSLGERRQDTQYF,TGTGCCAGCAGCTTAGGGGAACGTCGGCAAGATACGCAGTATTTT
TRBJ1-1,.,13,.,TRBV11-2,CASSLIGGTEAFF,TGTGCCAGCAGCTTAATCGGTGGGACTGAAGCTTTCTTT
TRBJ2-4,.,13,.,TRBV29-1,CSVGTEAKNIQYF,TGCAGCGTTGGAACCGAGGCCAAAAACATTCAGTACTTC